These 13 T cell receptor beta chains came from one sample sequenced in a study of blood T cell repertoires in COVID-19. Assay used: immunoSEQ multiplex PCR; TCRdb lists only in-frame clones, some missing. The top ten hold 1.5% to 2% of the sample, which has approximately 300,000 clones, 85% seen once. Sequenced material: PBMCs or T cells enriched from blood (not recorded which). Receptors originate from a woman aged 30 to 39 who had been exposed to COVID-19.

V is TRBV7-9 and J is TRBJ1-3, with a tentative D call TRBD1 (5 bases). V dropped 11 bases and J dropped 2 bases, with 13 bases sitting between them. The CDR3 runs 13 residues. Germline V lookup: CDR1 SEHNR, CDR2 FQNEAQ (reference sequence). CDR3 amino acids: CACRQSAGNTIYF. The CDR3 DNA sequence: TGTGCCTGCCGACAGAGCGCTGGAAACACCATATATTTT.

The rearrangement joins TRBV30 to TRBJ1-6; 7 bases are shared with TRBD1. With 5 bases clipped from V and 5 bases from J, the junction kept 3 bases outside the gene matches. The CDR3 totals 13 residues. Germline CDR1 reads GTSNPN; CDR2 reads SVGIG (reference sequence). The CDR3 nucleotides are TGTGCCTGGGCGGGACAGAATAATTCACCCCTCCACTTT. Translation: CAWAGQNNSPLHF.

This sequence joins TRBV7-2 and TRBJ1-1; D gene unclear. CDR3 size: 13 residues. The germline CDR1 and CDR2 sequences are SGHTA and FQGNSA. V dropped 3 bases and J dropped 6 bases, with 11 bases sitting between them. CDR3 amino acids: CASSFIEAAEAFF. In nucleotides, the CDR3 is TGTGCCAGCAGCTTTATAGAGGCGGCTGAAGCTTTCTTT.

The CDR3 loop is CASSMVGSGRAGNEQFF. In nucleotides, the CDR3 is TGTGCCAGTAGTATGGTTGGTAGCGGGAGGGCAGGGAATGAGCAGTTCTTC. The V call is TRBV19, the J call TRBJ2-1, with TRBD2 identical over 11 bases. The CDR3 is 17 residues long. Germline CDR1 reads LNHDA; CDR2 reads SQIVND (reference sequence). V was clipped by 3 bases and J by 7 bases; unmatched bases: 11.

The CDR3 spells CASSQDSAAGKGNTIYF. DNA for the CDR3: TGCGCCAGCAGCCAAGATTCCGCGGCAGGGAAGGGAAACACCATATATTTT. The chain employs TRBV4-3 and TRBJ1-3, with TRBD1 as a possible D gene (5 bases). This CDR3 has 17 amino acids. Germline-derived CDR1 and CDR2 are LGHNA and YSLEER. Trimming shortened V by 0 bases and J by 4 bases, and 16 bases separated the two germline ends.

The chain recombines TRBV19 with TRBJ1-4, with TRBD1 matching 7 bases. Germline CDR1 LNHDA, CDR2 SQIVND (reference sequence). Trimming took 8 bases from V and 5 from J; bases not matched to a gene: 8. The CDR3 length is 14 residues. The CDR3: CASQKGTVNEKLFF. In DNA, the CDR3 is TGTGCCAGTCAGAAAGGGACAGTAAATGAAAAACTGTTTTTT.

The chain is built from TRBV30 and TRBJ2-2, with D possibly TRBD2 on 6 matching bases. This CDR3 is built from 16 residues. Germline CDR1 and CDR2: GTSNPN and SVGIG (reference sequence). Between the trimmed V and J ends, which lost 0 bases and 3 bases, there was a span of 14 bases. The CDR3 DNA is TGTGCCTGGAGTGTCCTCCGGGGGAGATACACCGGGGAGCTGTTTTTT. Its translation: CAWSVLRGRYTGELFF.

This clone was seen only once. V usage is TRBV28 and J usage is TRBJ1-4; 7 bases are shared with TRBD1. Germline values: CDR1 MDHEN, CDR2 SYDVKM. The CDR3 runs to 17 residues. V shed 1 base and J 3 bases; nucleotides not matched to a gene: 8. CDR3 in DNA: TGTGCCAGCAGTTTATTGGGTCTAGGACAGGCTAATGAAAAACTGTTTTTT. Amino acid sequence: CASSLLGLGQANEKLFF.

The rearrangement uses TRBV19 and TRBJ2-3; 8 bases agree with TRBD2. Germline V gives CDR1 LNHDA, CDR2 SQIVND (reference sequence). The length of the CDR3 is 16 residues. V gave up 7 bases and J gave up 1 base; unmatched junction bases: 10. In nucleotides, the CDR3 is TGTGCCAGTACAAGGCGGGAGGCCAGGGGCACAGATACGCAGTATTTT. Translated: CASTRREARGTDTQYF.

This chain links TRBV14 with TRBJ1-6; no firm D call. Per the germline V gene, CDR1 is SGHDN and CDR2 is FVKESK. This CDR3 comprises 14 residues. Trimming cost V 3 bases and J 8 bases, with 11 bases left between them. In DNA form, the CDR3 reads TGTGCCAGCAGCCAGGACGGGAATTATTCACCCCTCCACTTT. Its translation: CASSQDGNYSPLHF. Drawing the rest from reference TRBV14 and TRBJ1-6, the complete variable domain is EAGVTQFPSHSVIEKGQTVTLRCDPISGHDNLYWYRRVMGKEIKFLLHFVKESKQDESGMPNNRFLAERTGGTYSTLKVQPAELEDSGVYFCASSQDGNYSPLHFGNGTRLTVT.

This chain joins TRBV6-5 and TRBJ1-5; tentatively, D is TRBD1 (6 bases). CDR3 length: 14 amino acids. The V gene lost 8 bases and the J gene lost 1 base, with 12 bases spanning the gap. Germline CDR1 is MNHEY and CDR2 is SVGAGI. DNA for the CDR3: TGTGCCAGCGGACAGTCAGGCAGCAATCAGCCCCAGCATTTT. Translated: CASGQSGSNQPQHF.

The rearrangement joins TRBV5-1 to TRBJ2-1; maybe TRBD1 (5 bases). V lost 3 bases and J lost 3, with 13 bases in between. The CDR3 extends over 15 amino acids. Germline V lookup: CDR1 SGHRS, CDR2 YFSETQ. The DNA of the CDR3 is TGCGCCAGCAGCTCAGCAGGGCCCCTCTACAATGAGCAGTTCTTC. The encoded protein is CASSSAGPLYNEQFF.

This sequence joins TRBV19 and TRBJ1-3, with 9 nucleotides matching TRBD1. V lost 10 bases to trimming and J lost 7 bases; unmatched junction nucleotides: 11. This CDR3 region has 14 residues. Germline values: CDR1 LNHDA, CDR2 SQIVND (reference sequence). The CDR3 reads CATSDRGSVNTIYF. CDR3 DNA sequence: TGTGCCACTTCGGACAGGGGTAGCGTCAACACCATATATTTT.